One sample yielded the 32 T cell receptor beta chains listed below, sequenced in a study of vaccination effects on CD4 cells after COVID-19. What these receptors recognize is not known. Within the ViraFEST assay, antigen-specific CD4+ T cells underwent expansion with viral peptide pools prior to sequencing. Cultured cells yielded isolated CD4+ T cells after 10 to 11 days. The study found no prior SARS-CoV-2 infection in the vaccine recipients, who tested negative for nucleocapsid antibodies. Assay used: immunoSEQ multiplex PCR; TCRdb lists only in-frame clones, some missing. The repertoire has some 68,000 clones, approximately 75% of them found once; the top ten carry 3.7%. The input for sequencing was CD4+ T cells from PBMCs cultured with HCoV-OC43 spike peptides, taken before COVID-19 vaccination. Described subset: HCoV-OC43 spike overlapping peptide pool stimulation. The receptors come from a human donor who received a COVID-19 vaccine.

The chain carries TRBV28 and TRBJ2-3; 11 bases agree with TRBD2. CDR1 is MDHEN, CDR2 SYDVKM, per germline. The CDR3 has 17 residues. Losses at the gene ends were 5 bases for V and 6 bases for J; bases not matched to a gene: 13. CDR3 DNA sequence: TGTGCCAGCAGTCCGCTTCTTAGCGGGGGGGTCGGGGATACGCAGTATTTT. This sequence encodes CASSPLLSGGVGDTQYF.

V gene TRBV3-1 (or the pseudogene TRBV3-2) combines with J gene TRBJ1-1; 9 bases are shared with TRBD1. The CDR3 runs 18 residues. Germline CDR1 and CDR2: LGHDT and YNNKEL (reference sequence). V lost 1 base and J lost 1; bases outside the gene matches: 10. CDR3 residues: CASSQGGYRGQRNTEAFF. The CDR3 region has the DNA TGTGCCAGCAGCCAAGGGGGCTACAGGGGGCAGAGGAACACTGAAGCTTTCTTT.

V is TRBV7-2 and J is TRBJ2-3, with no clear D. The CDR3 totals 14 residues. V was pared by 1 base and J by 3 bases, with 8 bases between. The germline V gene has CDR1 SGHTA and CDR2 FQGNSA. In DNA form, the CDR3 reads TGTGCCAGCAGCTTAGTTCCTTCGACAGATACGCAGTATTTT. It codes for CASSLVPSTDTQYF.

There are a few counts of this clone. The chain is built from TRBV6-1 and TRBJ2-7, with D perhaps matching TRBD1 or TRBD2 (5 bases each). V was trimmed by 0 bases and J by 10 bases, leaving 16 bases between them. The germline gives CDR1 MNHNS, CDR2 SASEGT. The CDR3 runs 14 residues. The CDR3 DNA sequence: TGTGCCAGCAGTGAAGCTCTCCGGGACGGTATACAGTACGTC. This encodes CASSEALRDGIQYV.

CDR3 loop: CATSGGVADTQYF. The CDR3 DNA sequence: TGTGCCACCAGCGGTGGGGTGGCAGATACGCAGTATTTT. The chain links TRBV15 to TRBJ2-3, with D hard to call. The CDR3 contains 13 residues. The germline gives CDR1 LNHNV, CDR2 YYDKDF (reference sequence). V lost 5 bases and J lost 4, with 10 bases in between.

In nucleotides, the CDR3 is TGTGCCAGCAGCCGACCGCCGGGACAGGGAGGGAACACTGAAGCTTTCTTT. Translation gives CASSRPPGQGGNTEAFF. The chain combines TRBV5-5 with TRBJ1-1; 9 nucleotides match TRBD1. With 4 bases clipped from V and 1 base from J, the junction kept 11 bases outside the gene matches. The CDR3 has 17 amino acids. The germline CDR1 and CDR2 sequences are SGHKS and YYEKEE (reference sequence).

This CDR3 reads CASSLTANTGELFF. As DNA, the CDR3 is TGTGCCAGCAGCCTGACAGCTAACACCGGGGAGCTGTTTTTT. This chain links TRBV7-2 with TRBJ2-2; D perhaps matches TRBD1 (5 bases). V lost 5 bases and J 2 bases, leaving 9 bases between the germline ends. The CDR3 contains 14 residues. The germline V gene has CDR1 SGHTA and CDR2 FQGNSA.

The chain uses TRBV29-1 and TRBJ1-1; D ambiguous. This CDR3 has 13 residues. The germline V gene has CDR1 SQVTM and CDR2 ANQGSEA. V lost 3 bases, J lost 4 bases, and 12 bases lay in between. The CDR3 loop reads CSVEVPPATEAFF. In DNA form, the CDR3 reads TGCAGCGTTGAGGTCCCCCCAGCCACTGAAGCTTTCTTT.

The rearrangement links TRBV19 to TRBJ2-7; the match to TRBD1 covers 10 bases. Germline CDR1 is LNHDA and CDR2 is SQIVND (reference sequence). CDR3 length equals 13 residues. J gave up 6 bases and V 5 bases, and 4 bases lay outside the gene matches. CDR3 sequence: CASSSRTGGEQYV. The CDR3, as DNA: TGTGCCAGTAGTTCCCGGACAGGGGGCGAGCAGTACGTC.

The CDR3 is CASSFDVGGGTEAFF. Written as DNA, the CDR3 is TGCGCCAGCAGCTTCGACGTTGGGGGAGGGACTGAAGCTTTCTTT. The genes are TRBV5-1 and TRBJ1-1, with D possibly TRBD1 on 5 matching bases. Deletions cut 2 bases from V and 5 bases from J, with 16 bases between. The CDR3 is 15 amino acids. The germline CDR1 and CDR2 sequences are SGHRS and YFSETQ. Full variable domain (missing parts from reference TRBV5-1 and TRBJ1-1): KAGVTQTPRYLIKTRGQQVTLSCSPISGHRSVSWYQQTPGQGLQFLFEYFSETQRNKGNFPGRFSGRQFSNSRSEMNVSTLELGDSALYLCASSFDVGGGTEAFFGQGTRLTVV.

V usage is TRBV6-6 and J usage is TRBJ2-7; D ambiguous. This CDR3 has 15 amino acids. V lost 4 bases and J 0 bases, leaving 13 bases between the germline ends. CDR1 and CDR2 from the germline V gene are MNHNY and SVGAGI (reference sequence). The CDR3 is CASSWGTSPSYEQYV. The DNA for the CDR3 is TGTGCCAGCAGTTGGGGAACATCGCCCTCCTACGAGCAGTACGTC.

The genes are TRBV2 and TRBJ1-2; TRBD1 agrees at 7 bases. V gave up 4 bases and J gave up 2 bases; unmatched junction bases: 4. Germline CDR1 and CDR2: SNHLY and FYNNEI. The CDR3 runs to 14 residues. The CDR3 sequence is CASSVNRGNYGYTF. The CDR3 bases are TGTGCCAGCAGTGTTAACAGGGGAAACTATGGCTACACCTTC.

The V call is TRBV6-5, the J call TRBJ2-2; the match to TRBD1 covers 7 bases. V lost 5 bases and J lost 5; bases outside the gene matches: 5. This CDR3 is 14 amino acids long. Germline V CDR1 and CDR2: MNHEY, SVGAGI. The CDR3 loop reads CASSLDRVTGELFF. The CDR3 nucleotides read TGTGCCAGCAGTCTCGACAGGGTTACCGGGGAGCTGTTTTTT.

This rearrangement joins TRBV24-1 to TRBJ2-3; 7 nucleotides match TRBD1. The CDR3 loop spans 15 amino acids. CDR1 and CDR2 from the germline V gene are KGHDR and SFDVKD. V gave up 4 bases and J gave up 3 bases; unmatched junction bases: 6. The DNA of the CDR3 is TGTGCCACCAGTGACCCTGGACAGGCAACAGATACGCAGTATTTT. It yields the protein CATSDPGQATDTQYF.

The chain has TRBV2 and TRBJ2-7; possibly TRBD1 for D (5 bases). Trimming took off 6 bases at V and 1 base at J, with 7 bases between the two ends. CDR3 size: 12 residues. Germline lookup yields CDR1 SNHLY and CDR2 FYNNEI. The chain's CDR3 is CASRRQSYEQYV. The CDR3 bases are TGTGCCAGCAGACGACAGTCCTACGAGCAGTACGTC.

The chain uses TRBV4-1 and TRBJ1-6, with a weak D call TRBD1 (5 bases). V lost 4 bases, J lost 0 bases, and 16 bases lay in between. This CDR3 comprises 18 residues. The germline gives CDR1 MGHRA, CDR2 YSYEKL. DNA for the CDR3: TGCGCCAGCAGCCTTCGGGACGGTGTGAGCTCCTATAATTCACCCCTCCACTTT. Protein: CASSLRDGVSSYNSPLHF.

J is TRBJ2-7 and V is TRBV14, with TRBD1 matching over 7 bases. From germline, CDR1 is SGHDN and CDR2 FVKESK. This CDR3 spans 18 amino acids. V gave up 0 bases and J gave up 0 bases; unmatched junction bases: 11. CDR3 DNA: TGTGCCAGCAGCCAAGAGGGATCCGGGACAGTGAGCTCCTACGAGCAGTACGTC. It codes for CASSQEGSGTVSSYEQYV.

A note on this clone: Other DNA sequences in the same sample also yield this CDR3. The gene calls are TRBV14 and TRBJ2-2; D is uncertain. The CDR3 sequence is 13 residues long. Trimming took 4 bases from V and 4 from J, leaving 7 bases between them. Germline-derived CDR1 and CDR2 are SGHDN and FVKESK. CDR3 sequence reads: CASSRQATGELFF. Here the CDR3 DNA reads TGTGCCAGCAGCCGGCAGGCCACCGGGGAGCTGTTTTTT.

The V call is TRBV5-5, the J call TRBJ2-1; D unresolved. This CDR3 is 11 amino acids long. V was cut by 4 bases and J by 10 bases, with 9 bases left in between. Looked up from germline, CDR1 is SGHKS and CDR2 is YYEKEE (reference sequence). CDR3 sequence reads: CASSPMREQFF. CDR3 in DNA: TGTGCCAGCAGCCCCATGCGAGAGCAGTTCTTC.

The CDR3 spells CASSQGNIVQQFF. Written as DNA, the CDR3 is TGTGCCAGCAGCCAGGGGAACATTGTGCAGCAGTTCTTC. This chain joins TRBV3-1 (or the pseudogene TRBV3-2) and TRBJ2-1; D is undetermined. Trimming pared 3 bases from V and 11 bases from J, leaving 14 bases between. This CDR3 has 13 residues. Germline-derived CDR1 and CDR2 are LGHDT and YNNKEL (reference sequence).

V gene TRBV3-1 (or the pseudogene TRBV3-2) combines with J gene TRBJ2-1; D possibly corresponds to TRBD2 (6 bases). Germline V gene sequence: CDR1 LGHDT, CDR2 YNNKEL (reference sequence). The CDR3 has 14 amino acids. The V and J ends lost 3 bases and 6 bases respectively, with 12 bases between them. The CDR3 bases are TGTGCCAGCAGCCAGACCGCGGAGGGCAATGAGCAGTTCTTC. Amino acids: CASSQTAEGNEQFF.

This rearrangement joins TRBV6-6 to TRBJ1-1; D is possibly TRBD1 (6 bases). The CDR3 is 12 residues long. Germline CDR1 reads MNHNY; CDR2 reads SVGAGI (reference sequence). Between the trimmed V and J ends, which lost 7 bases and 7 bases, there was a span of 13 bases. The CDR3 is CASKGRTVEAFF. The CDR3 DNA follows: TGTGCCAGCAAAGGCAGGACAGTTGAAGCTTTCTTT.

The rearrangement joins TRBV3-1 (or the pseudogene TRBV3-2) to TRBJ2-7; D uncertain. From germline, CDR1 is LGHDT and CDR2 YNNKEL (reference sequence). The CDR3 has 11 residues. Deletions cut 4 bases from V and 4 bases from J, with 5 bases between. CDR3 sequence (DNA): TGTGCCAGCAGCCCCCGGTACGAGCAGTACGTC. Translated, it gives CASSPRYEQYV.

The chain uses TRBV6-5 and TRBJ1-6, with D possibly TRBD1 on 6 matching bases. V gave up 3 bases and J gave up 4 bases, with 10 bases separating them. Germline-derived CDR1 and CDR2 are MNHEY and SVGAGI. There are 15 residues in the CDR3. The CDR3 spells CASSYERGYNSPLHF. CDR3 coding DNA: TGTGCCAGCAGTTATGAGAGGGGGTATAATTCACCCCTCCACTTT.

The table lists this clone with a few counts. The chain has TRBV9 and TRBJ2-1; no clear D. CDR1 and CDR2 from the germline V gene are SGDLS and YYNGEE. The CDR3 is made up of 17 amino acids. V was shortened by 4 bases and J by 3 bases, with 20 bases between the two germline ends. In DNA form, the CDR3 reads TGTGCCAGCAGCCGACGAGCTACGGCTCCGGACTACAATGAGCAGTTCTTC. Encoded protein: CASSRRATAPDYNEQFF.

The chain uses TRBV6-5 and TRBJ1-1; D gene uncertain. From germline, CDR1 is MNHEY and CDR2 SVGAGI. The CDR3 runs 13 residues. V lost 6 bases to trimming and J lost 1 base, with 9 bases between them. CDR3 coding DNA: TGTGCCAGCAGCCGGGTGGCGAACACTGAAGCTTTCTTT. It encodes CASSRVANTEAFF.

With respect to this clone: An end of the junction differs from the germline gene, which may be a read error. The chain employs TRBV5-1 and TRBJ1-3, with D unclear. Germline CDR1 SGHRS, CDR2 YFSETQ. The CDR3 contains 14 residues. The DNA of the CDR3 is TGCGCCAGCAGGTTGGCCGGCTCTGGAAACACCATATATTTT. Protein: CASRLAGSGNTIYF.

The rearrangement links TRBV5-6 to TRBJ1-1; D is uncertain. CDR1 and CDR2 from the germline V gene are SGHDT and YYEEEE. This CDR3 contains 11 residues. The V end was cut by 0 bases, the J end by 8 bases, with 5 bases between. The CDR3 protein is CASSLGAEAFF. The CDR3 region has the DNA TGTGCCAGCAGCTTGGGGGCAGAAGCTTTCTTT.

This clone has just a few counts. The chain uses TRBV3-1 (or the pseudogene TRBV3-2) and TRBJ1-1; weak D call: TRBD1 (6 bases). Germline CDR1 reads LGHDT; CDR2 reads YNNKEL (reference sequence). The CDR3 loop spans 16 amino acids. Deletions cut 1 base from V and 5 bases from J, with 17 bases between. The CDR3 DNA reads TGTGCCAGCAGCCAAGTGTCTCCAGGGGCCAGGACTGAAGCTTTCTTT. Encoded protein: CASSQVSPGARTEAFF.

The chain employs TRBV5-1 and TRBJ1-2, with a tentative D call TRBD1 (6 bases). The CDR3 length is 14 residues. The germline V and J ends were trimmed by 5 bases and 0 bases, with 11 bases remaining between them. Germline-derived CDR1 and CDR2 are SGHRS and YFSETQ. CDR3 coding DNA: TGCGCCAGCAGATCGGACAGTACTAACTATGGCTACACCTTC. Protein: CASRSDSTNYGYTF.

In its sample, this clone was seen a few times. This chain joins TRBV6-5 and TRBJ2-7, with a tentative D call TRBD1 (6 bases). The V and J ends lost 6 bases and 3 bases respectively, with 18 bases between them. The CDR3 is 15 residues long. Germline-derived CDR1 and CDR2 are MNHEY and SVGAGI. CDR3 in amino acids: CASRRKTGINYEQYV. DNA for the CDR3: TGTGCCAGCAGACGCAAGACAGGCATAAACTACGAGCAGTACGTC.

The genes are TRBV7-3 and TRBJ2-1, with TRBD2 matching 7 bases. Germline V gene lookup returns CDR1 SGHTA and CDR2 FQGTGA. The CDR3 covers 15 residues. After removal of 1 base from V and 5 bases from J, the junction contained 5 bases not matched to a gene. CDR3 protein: CASSLRGGTDNEQFF. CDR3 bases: TGTGCCAGCAGCTTAAGGGGGGGGACCGACAATGAGCAGTTCTTC.